This T cell receptor (beta chain) was captured by sequencing in a study of cytomegalovirus exposure and HLA in healthy donors. Study at large: Earlier work reported 90 million to 120 million unique TCR beta sequences from about 180 million T cells. Regarding the study as a whole: Among TCR beta chains, those listed as cytomegalovirus-associated numbered over 150. Earlier analysis looked at TCR beta V segments, and most were productive about 90% or about 30% of the time. As immune exposure information, only CMV serostatus was available.

PCR primers comprised 60 Vbeta and 13 Jbeta primers. Sequenced by immunoSEQ multiplex PCR; TCRdb stores in-frame clones only, minus some. This table has roughly 180,000 clones, 84% appearing once. The sample holds a few counts of this clone. Its antigen is not known. Germline assignment: CDR1 SGHRS and CDR2 YFSETQ. The CDR3 spans 18 residues. Germline trimming cut 6 bases from V and 1 base from J; bases unmatched to any gene: 13. Sample: PBMCs. This TCR came from a girl aged 2-10 years in good health and CMV-seropositive. The J gene is TRBJ1-3, the V gene TRBV5-1, with 10 bases that match TRBD1. CDR3 residues: CASTSGTGVYWSGNTIYF. The CDR3 region has the DNA TGCGCCAGCACGTCCGGGACAGGGGTCTATTGGTCTGGAAACACCATATATTTT.